This TCR beta chain was obtained from a study of regulatory T cells in long-lasting Graves disease. Many counts were recorded for this clonotype. The TCR beta library used iRepertoire HTBI primers with Arm-PCR amplification of CDR3. TCRdb re-derived calls from the multiplex PCR reads in MiXCR, one entry per CDR3 protein. This sample carries roughly 560,000 distinct CDR3 sequences, roughly 16% of them seen once, and the ten largest clones take 20% to 25%. Time point of the sample: newly diagnosed GD, antithyroid drugs for less than 3 months. Construction of the TCR library relied on RNA isolated from PBMCs. Trimming shortened V by 4 bases and J by 0 bases, and 9 bases separated the two germline ends. This CDR3 region has 13 residues. Per the germline V gene, CDR1 is GTSNPN and CDR2 is SVGIG (reference sequence). This sample was also put to use in a study of T cells in Graves' hyperthyroidism and ophthalmopathy. That study adds: Together with thyroid ultrasound, orbital computed tomography, serum thyroxine and TRAb, clinical symptoms were used for diagnoses. First-round RT-PCR of the TCR CDR3 relied on the HTBI primer set. Ophthalmopathy cases were set apart from stable hyperthyroidism by a 13 V-J model.

This sequence joins TRBV30 and TRBJ1-1; no firm D call. This material consisted of peripheral blood mononuclear cells (PBMCs), taken at new diagnosis, from a patient treated with antithyroid drugs. This sequence originates from a woman aged 35-60 years with Graves disease. In DNA form, the CDR3 reads TGTGCCTGGATGCCACAGATGAACACTGAAGCTTTCTTT. Protein product: CAWMPQMNTEAFF.